Each of the 23 T cell receptor beta chains below was sequenced from the same sample in a study of blood T cell repertoires in COVID-19. Sequenced by immunoSEQ multiplex PCR; TCRdb stores in-frame clones only, minus some. The sample consists of 50,000 to 75,000 clones, approximately 94% of them appearing once. Sequences were obtained from peripheral blood. The receptors come from a man between 65 and 85 years old with active COVID-19.

The rearrangement joins TRBV6-4 to TRBJ2-3; 7 positions agree with TRBD1. The junction had 5 bases not matched to a gene; V was cut back by 5 bases and J by 0 bases. The length of the CDR3 is 15 residues. Germline CDR1 is MRHNA and CDR2 is SNTAGT. Here the CDR3 DNA reads TGTGCCAGCAGTTCGACAGGGATAAGCACAGATACGCAGTATTTT. Translating it yields CASSSTGISTDTQYF.

The chain uses TRBV5-1 and TRBJ1-4; D is unclear. With 3 bases removed from V and 0 bases from J, the gap between germline ends came to 9 bases. This CDR3 has 15 residues. From germline, CDR1 is SGHRS and CDR2 YFSETQ. This CDR3 is CASSSSGTTNEKLFF. In DNA, the CDR3 is TGCGCCAGCAGCTCCTCCGGGACAACTAATGAAAAACTGTTTTTT.

The chain has TRBV18 and TRBJ2-3; 9 nucleotides line up with TRBD1. J lost 1 base, V lost 3 bases, and 5 bases had no gene match. The CDR3 runs to 16 residues. Germline V CDR1 and CDR2: KGHSH, LQKENI. As DNA, the CDR3 is TGTGCCAGCTCACCTCCCGGGACAGGGCGCACAGATACGCAGTATTTT. Encoded protein: CASSPPGTGRTDTQYF.

This clone was seen just once. The V and J genes are TRBV7-2 and TRBJ1-2; 9 nucleotides line up with TRBD1. CDR3 length equals 15 residues. J was trimmed by 4 bases and V by 6 bases; bases with no gene match: 9. Germline-derived CDR1 and CDR2 are SGHTA and FQGNSA. CDR3 DNA: TGTGCCAGCAGTGATAGACAGGGGGTAGGCTATGGCTACACCTTC. It encodes CASSDRQGVGYGYTF. Full variable domain (remainder filled in from reference TRBV7-2 and TRBJ1-2): GAGVSQSPSNKVTEKGKDVELRCDPISGHTALYWYRQSLGQGLEFLIYFQGNSAPDKSGLPSDRFSAERTGGSVSTLTIQRTQQEDSAVYLCASSDRQGVGYGYTFGSGTRLTVV.

Here the CDR3 DNA reads TGTGCCAGCAGCTTACACCCTTTAGGGGGAATGACAGATACGCAGTATTTT. Translated, it gives CASSLHPLGGMTDTQYF. The chain employs TRBV11-3 and TRBJ2-3; TRBD1 might be the D (6 bases). CDR1 is SGHNT, CDR2 YENEEA, per germline. The CDR3 sequence is 17 residues long. V lost 2 bases to trimming and J lost 3 bases, with 18 bases between them.

V is TRBV9 and J is TRBJ2-5, with D possibly matching TRBD2 (5 bases). The CDR3 is 15 amino acids. Deletions cut 0 bases from V and 2 bases from J, with 11 bases between. Germline CDR1 reads SGDLS; CDR2 reads YYNGEE. The CDR3 is CASSVALALQETQYF. CDR3 coding DNA: TGTGCCAGCAGCGTAGCTCTAGCCCTTCAAGAGACCCAGTACTTC.

The rearrangement joins TRBV11-3 to TRBJ1-1; D is unresolved. The V and J ends lost 0 bases and 5 bases respectively, with 10 bases between them. The CDR3 contains 14 residues. Germline CDR1 is SGHNT and CDR2 is YENEEA. The CDR3 nucleotides read TGTGCCAGCAGCTTAGATCCGGGTAGAACTGAAGCTTTCTTT. Protein: CASSLDPGRTEAFF.

CDR3 sequence (DNA): TGTGCCAGCAGTGACACCCCGGGACAGGGGGAGGTCGGGGAGCTGTTTTTT. It encodes CASSDTPGQGEVGELFF. The chain has TRBV6-4 and TRBJ2-2; 11 bases match TRBD1. CDR1 is MRHNA, CDR2 SNTAGT, per germline. The CDR3 is 17 amino acids. The V segment lost 2 bases and the J segment 7 bases; nucleotides outside the gene matches: 9.

The rearrangement joins TRBV28 to TRBJ1-2, with no clear D. V gave up 8 bases and J gave up 7 bases, with 11 bases separating them. From germline, CDR1 is MDHEN and CDR2 SYDVKM. CDR3 length: 11 amino acids. CDR3 sequence: CASGELGGYTF. DNA for the CDR3: TGTGCCAGCGGAGAGCTGGGTGGCTACACCTTC.

The chain joins TRBV6-2 or TRBV6-3 to TRBJ1-6, with D maybe TRBD1 (5 bases). Trimming pared 6 bases from V and 8 bases from J, leaving 14 bases between. This CDR3 spans 14 amino acids. Germline CDR1 and CDR2: MNHEY and SVGEGT. The CDR3 sequence: CASSPTVTHSPLHF. In nucleotides, the CDR3 is TGTGCCAGCAGCCCGACAGTAACCCATTCACCCCTCCACTTT.

This chain uses TRBV10-2 with TRBJ1-5; no definite D call. V was pared by 7 bases and J by 1 base, with 8 bases between. Germline CDR1 WSHSY, CDR2 SAAADI. This CDR3 spans 13 amino acids. CDR3 region: CASMPASNQPQHF. CDR3 nucleotides: TGCGCCAGCATGCCAGCGAGCAATCAGCCCCAGCATTTT.

V is TRBV18 and J is TRBJ1-1; D not certain. The CDR3 has 14 residues. Germline V gene sequence: CDR1 KGHSH, CDR2 LQKENI. The V end lost 3 bases, the J end lost 7 bases, and 15 bases lay between the germline ends. Here the CDR3 DNA reads TGTGCCAGCTCACCCGCCGAGGGCATAGTTGAAGCTTTCTTT. It is translated as CASSPAEGIVEAFF.

The chain employs TRBV2 and TRBJ2-1; a possible D gene is TRBD2 (5 bases). The V gene lost 10 bases and the J gene lost 7 bases, with 17 bases spanning the gap. Per the germline V gene, CDR1 is SNHLY and CDR2 is FYNNEI. CDR3 size: 13 residues. In DNA, the CDR3 is TGTGCCATCGGGGAAAGGACGGGAAATGAGCAGTTCTTC. Residues: CAIGERTGNEQFF.

This clone occurred once. The chain employs TRBV9 and TRBJ1-2; maybe TRBD1 (6 bases). The CDR3 runs to 15 residues. CDR1 and CDR2 (germline): SGDLS, YYNGEE. The V gene lost 0 bases and the J gene lost 8 bases, with 17 bases spanning the gap. The CDR3 reads CASSVDLYRAQGYTF. The CDR3 DNA reads TGTGCCAGCAGCGTAGATCTGTACAGGGCTCAAGGCTACACCTTC.

The chain is built from TRBV2 and TRBJ1-4; 8 bases are shared with TRBD1. After removal of 6 bases from V and 2 bases from J, the junction contained 11 bases not matched to a gene. The CDR3 has 17 amino acids. Germline V gives CDR1 SNHLY, CDR2 FYNNEI. CDR3 sequence reads: CASSHPDRVPTNEKLFF. CDR3 DNA: TGTGCCAGCAGCCATCCGGACAGGGTTCCGACTAATGAAAAACTGTTTTTT. Looking up the rest from reference TRBV2 and TRBJ1-4 gives the full variable domain: EPEVTQTPSHQVTQMGQEVILRCVPISNHLYFYWYRQILGQKVEFLVSFYNNEISEKSEIFDDQFSVERPDGSNFTLKIRSTKLEDSAMYFCASSHPDRVPTNEKLFFGSGTQLSVL.

The chain employs TRBV5-1 and TRBJ1-2; 9 bases line up with TRBD1. The junction had 6 bases not matched to a gene; V was cut back by 3 bases and J by 6 bases. The germline V gene has CDR1 SGHRS and CDR2 YFSETQ. There are 14 residues in the CDR3. CDR3 nucleotides: TGCGCCAGCAGCTGGGGACAGGGAGGAGATGGCTACACCTTC. This codes for CASSWGQGGDGYTF.

V gene TRBV6-5 combines with J gene TRBJ1-6; 7 nucleotides agree with TRBD1. The ends lost 6 bases at V and 10 bases at J; junction bases unmatched: 9. Germline assignment: CDR1 MNHEY and CDR2 SVGAGI. The CDR3 sequence is 14 residues long. The CDR3 coding sequence is TGTGCCAGCAGCCGCGACAGGGTTGAGTCACCCCTCCACTTT. Amino acids: CASSRDRVESPLHF.

The V call is TRBV5-1, the J call TRBJ2-1; 8 bases fit TRBD2. J was trimmed by 8 bases and V by 4 bases; bases with no gene match: 11. This CDR3 comprises 15 residues. CDR1 is SGHRS, CDR2 YFSETQ, per germline. DNA for the CDR3: TGCGCCAGCAGCCCTGGGGGGACTAGTGACCATGAGCAGTTCTTC. Its protein is CASSPGGTSDHEQFF.

V is TRBV10-3 and J is TRBJ2-5, with TRBD1 matching over 12 bases. Germline loops: CDR1 ENHRY, CDR2 SYGVKD. The V segment lost 8 bases and the J segment 4 bases; nucleotides outside the gene matches: 5. The CDR3 is made up of 14 amino acids. CDR3 amino acids: CAISGTGGRETQYF. Here the CDR3 DNA reads TGTGCCATCTCGGGGACAGGGGGCAGAGAGACCCAGTACTTC.

Only one count was recorded for this clone. V and J are TRBV5-1 and TRBJ2-1; 9 bases agree with TRBD2. The CDR3 extends over 15 amino acids. V lost 1 base, J lost 9 bases, and 8 bases stayed unmatched. CDR1 and CDR2 from the germline V gene are SGHRS and YFSETQ. As DNA, the CDR3 is TGCGCCAGCAGCTTGACCGCGGGGGGGCAGGGTGAGCAGTTCTTC. This encodes CASSLTAGGQGEQFF.

The V and J genes are TRBV4-3 and TRBJ2-2; 8 positions match TRBD2. J was trimmed by 1 base and V by 0 bases; bases with no gene match: 7. Germline values: CDR1 LGHNA, CDR2 YSLEER. The length of the CDR3 is 18 residues. The DNA of the CDR3 is TGCGCCAGCAGCCAAGATCGGGGGGGGGCCCTGAACACCGGGGAGCTGTTTTTT. This codes for CASSQDRGGALNTGELFF.

This rearrangement joins TRBV5-8 to TRBJ2-1; 10 bases are shared with TRBD2. This CDR3 is 15 amino acids long. In germline, CDR1 is SGHTS, CDR2 YDEGEE. After removal of 2 bases from V and 7 bases from J, the junction contained 6 bases not matched to a gene. Here the CDR3 reads CASSLTGTSANEQFF. CDR3 in DNA: TGTGCCAGCAGCTTAACCGGGACTAGCGCTAATGAGCAGTTCTTC.

This chain joins TRBV5-1 and TRBJ2-3; 12 bases map to TRBD2. The germline V gene encodes CDR1 SGHRS and CDR2 YFSETQ. V was clipped by 5 bases and J by 0 bases; unmatched bases: 10. The CDR3 covers 18 residues. This CDR3 is CASRPTSGGPFSTDTQYF. CDR3 nucleotides: TGCGCCAGCAGACCAACTAGCGGGGGGCCCTTTAGCACAGATACGCAGTATTTT.